This T cell receptor (beta chain) was recorded in a study of vaccination and CD4 T cells after COVID-19. Study overall: Median time from second vaccine dose to sampling was 72 days (14 to 241).

Cultured CD4+ T cells had their DNA profiled by the Oncomine TCR Beta short-read assay. TCRdb reanalysed the PCR reads using MiXCR and keeps one entry per CDR3 protein. The repertoire holds 9,500 to 15,000 distinct CDR3 sequences, with 20% to 25% as singletons. Treatment given: approximately nine-day PBMC culture with coronavirus spike peptide pools or control peptides (ViraFEST assay). This clonotype is labeled as medium-sized. No antigen is known for it. The CDR3 loop spans 13 amino acids. Germline V gene data show CDR1 as MNHNS and CDR2 as SASEGT. With 2 bases removed from V and 3 bases from J, the gap between germline ends came to 7 bases.

Sequenced here: CD4+ T cells from blood, cultured in vitro, sampled before SARS-CoV-2 vaccination. This receptor was taken from a human donor who received a COVID-19 vaccine. The chain combines TRBV6-1 with TRBJ1-2; D gene unclear. CDR3 DNA sequence: TGTGCCAGCAGTGAAAGGCAGGACTATGGCTACACCTTC. It specifies CASSERQDYGYTF.